This note documents a single TCR beta chain sequence. Its antigen remains unidentified. Nothing much larger sits one base from this clone, and base qualities are not available. These data belong to a study of response to subunit inactivated influenza vaccine (dated by TCRdb to the late 2010s). Context from the whole study: Deep quantitative profiling of the T cell receptor repertoire was used in the study to follow responses to a trivalent subunit inactivated influenza vaccine. General findings and caveats noted by the study authors: According to the authors, only a limited number of new T cells may be recruited by each seasonal influenza vaccination.

The germline V gene yields SGHDT for CDR1 and YYEEEE for CDR2. V is pruned by 3 bases and J by 5 bases, leaving 7 bases of the junction without a gene match. The cysteine opens and the phenylalanine closes a CDR3 of 15 amino acids. Here the CDR3 DNA is all that survives: 45 bases in frame from base 1. Libraries were built with RT-PCR. The sequencer was an Illumina HiSeq 2500. In-frame beta chains were kept once TCRdb had trimmed the public reads at Q25 with fastp and called clones with MiXCR. Here each entry gathers all rows of one CDR3 protein and keeps the most common genes and DNA. This sample has about 700,000 distinct CDR3 sequences in its table, and around 13% of those were observed once. The ten largest make up roughly 6.4% of the sample.

The source material was PBMCs from blood, sampled 14 to 15 days before vaccination. The chain was built from TRBV5-6 and TRBJ2-7, with 11 bases matching TRBD2. The clonotype comes from a man aged 50-59 years who received an inactivated influenza vaccine. Donor details come from another sample of the same person, matched by shared clones. DNA sequence: TGTGCCAGCAGCTCGCTAGCGGGAGGAAACCACGAGCAGTACTTC. Its amino acids are CASSSLAGGNHEQYF.